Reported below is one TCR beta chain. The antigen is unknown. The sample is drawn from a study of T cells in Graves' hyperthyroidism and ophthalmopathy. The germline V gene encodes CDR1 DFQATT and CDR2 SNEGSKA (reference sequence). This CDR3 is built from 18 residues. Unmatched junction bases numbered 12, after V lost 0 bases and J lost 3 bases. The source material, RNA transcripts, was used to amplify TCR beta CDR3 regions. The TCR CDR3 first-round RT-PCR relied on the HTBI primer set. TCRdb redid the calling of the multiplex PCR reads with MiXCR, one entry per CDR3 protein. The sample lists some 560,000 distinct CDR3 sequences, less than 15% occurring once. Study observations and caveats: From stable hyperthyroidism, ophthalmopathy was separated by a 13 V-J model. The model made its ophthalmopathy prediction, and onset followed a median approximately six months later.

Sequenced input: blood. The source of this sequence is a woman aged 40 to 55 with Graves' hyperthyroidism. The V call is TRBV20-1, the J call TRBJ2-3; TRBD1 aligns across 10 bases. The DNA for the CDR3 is TGCAGTGCTAGAGATGAGTGGGACAGGGGTTTTAGGACAGATACGCAGTATTTT. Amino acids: CSARDEWDRGFRTDTQYF.